Below are 25 T cell receptor beta chains sequenced from a single sample in a study of cytomegalovirus exposure and HLA in healthy donors. 60 Vbeta and 13 Jbeta primers were used in PCR. Using immunoSEQ multiplex PCR, the repertoire was profiled, and TCRdb retains in-frame clones only, with some absent. Of around 76,000 clones listed, 60% to 85% were seen once; the top ten hold 1.5% to 2%. Material for sequencing was PBMCs. These receptors all come from a man aged 40-55 years in good health and CMV-seronegative.

The chain couples TRBV5-1 to TRBJ2-1; D is undetermined. The CDR3 consists of 12 residues. Trimming cost V 2 bases and J 8 bases, with 8 bases left between them. Looked up from germline, CDR1 is SGHRS and CDR2 is YFSETQ. CDR3 sequence: CASSFRGDEQFF. CDR3 coding DNA: TGCGCCAGCAGCTTCCGAGGAGATGAGCAGTTCTTC.

Of note for this clone: The germline gene is not matched at one end of the junction; a read error may be the cause. The chain carries TRBV5-6 and TRBJ2-5, with D tentatively TRBD1 (5 bases). CDR3 length: 16 amino acids. Germline V gene lookup returns CDR1 SGHDT and CDR2 YYEEEE. The CDR3 spells CASTPLGLGVQGTQYF. The CDR3 DNA reads as TGTGCCAGCACCCCTCTTGGTTTAGGGGTCCAAGGGACCCAGTACTTC.

The CDR3 reads CASSILLAGGYTGELFF. CDR3 DNA sequence: TGTGCCAGTAGTATCCTTTTGGCGGGAGGGTACACCGGGGAGCTGTTTTTT. This chain connects TRBV19 to TRBJ2-2, with 9 nucleotides matching TRBD2. Germline V gene sequence: CDR1 LNHDA, CDR2 SQIVND (reference sequence). Trimming removed 3 bases from V and 3 bases from J; junction bases left unmatched: 8. The CDR3 totals 17 residues.

This clone was picked up a small number of times. The V gene is TRBV5-1, the J gene TRBJ2-7; tentative D call: TRBD2 (5 bases). With 5 bases removed from V and 3 bases from J, the gap between germline ends came to 9 bases. Germline CDR1 is SGHRS and CDR2 is YFSETQ. The CDR3 has 12 amino acids. The CDR3 reads CASSSEGYEQYF. The CDR3 nucleotides read TGCGCCAGCAGTAGTGAGGGCTACGAGCAGTACTTC.

V usage is TRBV28 and J usage is TRBJ2-6; TRBD1 agrees at 7 bases. V trimming: 4 bases; J trimming: 2 bases; junction bases outside the gene matches: 8. The V gene's germline CDR1 is MDHEN and CDR2 SYDVKM. The CDR3 has 17 amino acids. The CDR3 nucleotides are TGTGCCAGCAGTTCTCGACAGGGTACCCCTGGGGCCAACGTCCTGACTTTC. Protein sequence: CASSSRQGTPGANVLTF.

V is TRBV7-6 and J is TRBJ2-3; D is unresolved. The germline CDR1 and CDR2 sequences are SGHVS and FNYEAQ. Trimming cost V 4 bases and J 4 bases, with 6 bases left between them. CDR3 size: 12 residues. In DNA form, the CDR3 reads TGTGCCAGCAGCTCGTATGCAGATACGCAGTATTTT. It encodes CASSSYADTQYF.

V and J are TRBV28 and TRBJ2-1; D is possibly TRBD1 (6 bases). Trimming took off 10 bases at V and 0 bases at J, with 13 bases between the two ends. Germline V gene lookup returns CDR1 MDHEN and CDR2 SYDVKM. This CDR3 region has 14 residues. DNA for the CDR3: TGTGCCACCAACAGGGTCAGCTCCTACAATGAGCAGTTCTTC. Translating gives CATNRVSSYNEQFF.

The chain employs TRBV10-3 and TRBJ2-1, with TRBD2 identical over 7 bases. The CDR3 sequence is 14 residues long. Germline assignment: CDR1 ENHRY and CDR2 SYGVKD. The junction had 7 bases not matched to a gene; V was cut back by 5 bases and J by 6 bases. The CDR3 DNA reads TGTGCCATCAGTAATAGCGGGTCGGGCAATGAGCAGTTCTTC. This sequence encodes CAISNSGSGNEQFF.

The chain links TRBV6-6 to TRBJ1-5; 9 nucleotides match TRBD1. The CDR3 totals 14 residues. With 6 bases clipped from V and 7 bases from J, the junction kept 7 bases outside the gene matches. Germline lookup yields CDR1 MNHNY and CDR2 SVGAGI (reference sequence). CDR3 in amino acids: CASSSQGASQPQHF. CDR3 nucleotide sequence: TGTGCCAGCAGCTCACAGGGGGCGAGCCAGCCCCAGCATTTT.

This rearrangement joins TRBV29-1 to TRBJ2-6, with a weak D call TRBD2 (5 bases). Germline V CDR1 and CDR2: SQVTM, ANQGSEA. This CDR3 has 15 amino acids. Deletions cut 4 bases from V and 15 bases from J, with 25 bases between. CDR3: CSVVFPGRWASGLTF. In nucleotides, the CDR3 is TGCAGCGTTGTTTTTCCGGGCCGCTGGGCCAGCGGCCTGACTTTC.

V usage is TRBV27 and J usage is TRBJ2-3, with a possible D match to TRBD2 (7 bases). Germline values: CDR1 MNHEY, CDR2 SMNVEV (reference sequence). This CDR3 has 13 amino acids. V lost 8 bases and J 5 bases, leaving 14 bases between the germline ends. For the CDR3, the DNA is TGTGCCAGCGGGGGGGCATGGGGAGATACGCAGTATTTT. Its protein product is CASGGAWGDTQYF.

The CDR3 nucleotides read TGTGCCAGCAGCCCCAGGGGGAGAGGGCAGTTCTTC. This encodes CASSPRGRGQFF. V is TRBV7-3 and J is TRBJ2-1, with TRBD1 identical over 7 bases. The CDR3 consists of 12 residues. From germline, CDR1 is SGHTA and CDR2 FQGTGA. Trimming at V came to 5 bases and at J to 12 bases, leaving 7 bases not matched to a gene.

This clone was seen only once. This chain connects TRBV29-1 to TRBJ2-7, with 10 bases identical to TRBD2. Germline CDR1 reads SQVTM; CDR2 reads ANQGSEA. Trimming removed 4 bases from V and 2 bases from J; junction bases left unmatched: 2. CDR3 length: 13 residues. For the CDR3, the DNA is TGCAGCGTTGGGACTAGCGGAGCCTACGAGCAGTACTTC. Protein: CSVGTSGAYEQYF.

V usage is TRBV27 and J usage is TRBJ2-7; TRBD2 might be the D (5 bases). CDR3 size: 15 residues. V lost 0 bases, J lost 0 bases, and 9 bases lay in between. Per germline, CDR1 MNHEY and CDR2 SMNVEV (reference sequence). As DNA, the CDR3 is TGTGCCAGCAGTTTATCCAGCGGAAGCTCCTACGAGCAGTACTTC. It specifies CASSLSSGSSYEQYF.

This clone was recorded only once. The chain combines TRBV5-1 with TRBJ2-1, with 12 nucleotides matching TRBD2. Germline values: CDR1 SGHRS, CDR2 YFSETQ. The CDR3 contains 16 residues. J was trimmed by 6 bases and V by 4 bases; bases with no gene match: 8. CDR3 in amino acids: CASSTRSSGRANEQFF. The CDR3 DNA reads as TGCGCCAGCAGCACCCGTTCTAGCGGGAGGGCCAATGAGCAGTTCTTC.

The chain carries TRBV5-4 and TRBJ2-4; 10 nucleotides match TRBD2. The germline V gene encodes CDR1 SGHNT and CDR2 YYREEE (reference sequence). The CDR3 runs to 16 residues. V shed 0 bases, J shed 8 bases, and the junction held 8 bases outside the gene matches. CDR3: CASSLVQREGRDIQYF. The CDR3 DNA follows: TGTGCCAGCAGCTTGGTCCAGCGGGAGGGCCGGGACATTCAGTACTTC. Supplemented by reference TRBV5-4 and TRBJ2-4, the full variable domain reads ETGVTQSPTHLIKTRGQQVTLRCSSQSGHNTVSWYQQALGQGPQFIFQYYREEENGRGNFPPRFSGLQFPNYSSELNVNALELDDSALYLCASSLVQREGRDIQYFGAGTRLSVL.

The chain links TRBV5-1 to TRBJ2-1; 8 bases are a match to TRBD2. V shed 7 bases, J shed 8 bases, and the junction held 11 bases outside the gene matches. The CDR3 has 14 amino acids. Germline values: CDR1 SGHRS, CDR2 YFSETQ. The DNA of the CDR3 is TGCGCCAGCCGGCGGGAGGCCGATAAGGATGAGCAGTTCTTC. Translation gives CASRREADKDEQFF. The full variable domain, with the rest looked up from reference TRBV5-1 and TRBJ2-1, is KAGVTQTPRYLIKTRGQQVTLSCSPISGHRSVSWYQQTPGQGLQFLFEYFSETQRNKGNFPGRFSGRQFSNSRSEMNVSTLELGDSALYLCASRREADKDEQFFGPGTRLTVL.

The V call is TRBV6-5, the J call TRBJ2-1; 9 bases line up with TRBD1. V gave up 6 bases and J gave up 4 bases; unmatched junction bases: 7. The CDR3 has 15 amino acids. From germline, CDR1 is MNHEY and CDR2 SVGAGI. Written as DNA, the CDR3 is TGTGCCAGCAGCAGACCCGGGACAGGGTACAATGAGCAGTTCTTC. Translated: CASSRPGTGYNEQFF.

The count of this clone is one. The rearrangement uses TRBV30 and TRBJ1-5; 11 bases are a match to TRBD1. Germline V gene sequence: CDR1 GTSNPN, CDR2 SVGIG (reference sequence). Trimming cost V 4 bases and J 3 bases; bases outside gene matches: 8. CDR3 length: 16 residues. The CDR3 bases are TGTGCCTGGATTGACCCGGGACAGGGGGTCAATCAGCCCCAGCATTTT. Amino acid sequence: CAWIDPGQGVNQPQHF.

The chain carries TRBV6-1 and TRBJ2-7; 11 bases map to TRBD1. Germline CDR1 MNHNS, CDR2 SASEGT. With 5 bases clipped from V and 5 bases from J, the junction kept 8 bases outside the gene matches. The CDR3 extends over 15 amino acids. For the CDR3, the DNA is TGTGCCAGCAGTCGCGGGACAGGGGGTAACGACGAGCAGTACTTC. This sequence encodes CASSRGTGGNDEQYF.

This clone was recorded once. V gene TRBV5-1 combines with J gene TRBJ2-3, with D perhaps matching TRBD2 (6 bases). Germline V gene lookup returns CDR1 SGHRS and CDR2 YFSETQ. With 0 bases removed from V and 4 bases from J, the gap between germline ends came to 15 bases. This CDR3 has 16 amino acids. CDR3 nucleotide sequence: TGCGCCAGCAGCTTGGGGGGGACTTCCGTCGCAGATACGCAGTATTTT. This gives the protein CASSLGGTSVADTQYF.

This clone was seen only a few times. This chain connects TRBV29-1 to TRBJ2-1; D is possibly TRBD2 (5 bases). The CDR3 runs 13 residues. V was cut by 3 bases and J by 6 bases, with 12 bases left in between. Per germline, CDR1 SQVTM and CDR2 ANQGSEA. CDR3 region: CSVEVRLANEQFF. The DNA for the CDR3 is TGCAGCGTTGAGGTCCGGCTAGCCAATGAGCAGTTCTTC.

The rearrangement joins TRBV6-5 to TRBJ1-5; D unresolved. Germline V CDR1 and CDR2: MNHEY, SVGAGI. With 2 bases removed from V and 5 bases from J, the gap between germline ends came to 7 bases. The length of the CDR3 is 13 residues. The CDR3, as DNA: TGTGCCAGCAGTTACAGGGAGGATCAGCCCCAGCATTTT. Its translation: CASSYREDQPQHF.

The rearrangement joins TRBV6-6 to TRBJ2-7, with no clear D. Trimming took off 7 bases at V and 0 bases at J, with 13 bases between the two ends. The CDR3 runs 14 residues. Germline loops: CDR1 MNHNY, CDR2 SVGAGI (reference sequence). CDR3 loop: CASIPRFDSYEQYF. The DNA for the CDR3 is TGTGCCAGCATACCGCGGTTCGACTCCTACGAGCAGTACTTC.

This chain connects TRBV15 to TRBJ2-2; 11 positions match TRBD2. The CDR3 is 16 residues long. CDR1 and CDR2 (germline): LNHNV, YYDKDF (reference sequence). The junction had 6 bases not matched to a gene; V was cut back by 4 bases and J by 5 bases. The CDR3 is CATSKLAGGETGELFF. DNA for the CDR3: TGTGCCACCAGCAAGCTAGCGGGAGGTGAGACCGGGGAGCTGTTTTTT.